Following are 26 T cell receptor beta chains from one sample sequenced in a study of blood T cell repertoires in COVID-19. Libraries were prepared by immunoSEQ multiplex PCR; TCRdb keeps only in-frame clonotypes and omits some of them. The repertoire consists of 540,000 or so clones, with 85% to 90% occurring once and the leading ten covering 7.8%. Sequenced sample: peripheral blood. These receptor sequences come from a woman in her fifties or sixties with COVID-19, enrolled during active disease.

V and J are TRBV11-2 and TRBJ2-2; D is undetermined. Trimming took 5 bases from V and 1 from J, leaving 2 bases between them. The CDR3 contains 12 residues. Germline lookup yields CDR1 SGHAT and CDR2 FQNNGV. The CDR3, as DNA: TGTGCCAGCAGCCGGAACACCGGGGAGCTGTTTTTT. Its protein product is CASSRNTGELFF.

V is TRBV30 and J is TRBJ1-4; no definite D call. The germline CDR1 and CDR2 sequences are GTSNPN and SVGIG (reference sequence). The germline V and J ends were trimmed by 2 bases and 0 bases, with 13 bases remaining between them. The CDR3 is 16 amino acids. The CDR3 loop reads CAWSIRGRATNEKLFF. As DNA, the CDR3 is TGTGCCTGGAGTATTCGGGGAAGAGCAACTAATGAAAAACTGTTTTTT.

The chain couples TRBV5-4 to TRBJ1-6, with TRBD1 as a possible D gene (6 bases). V was cut by 2 bases and J by 2 bases, with 11 bases left in between. Germline V gene sequence: CDR1 SGHNT, CDR2 YYREEE (reference sequence). The CDR3 is 16 residues long. The DNA of the CDR3 is TGTGCCAGCAGCTTTGGTCAGGGGACCTATAATTCACCCCTCCACTTT. Its protein product is CASSFGQGTYNSPLHF.

This chain uses TRBV6-1 with TRBJ2-1; D might be TRBD2 (5 bases). V lost 1 base and J 9 bases, leaving 13 bases between the germline ends. CDR3 length equals 14 residues. Germline V CDR1 and CDR2: MNHNS, SASEGT. The CDR3 DNA reads TGTGCCAGCAGTGAAGTCCCCATAGAGGGTGAGCAGTTCTTC. Its protein is CASSEVPIEGEQFF.

The chain joins TRBV6-5 to TRBJ1-3, with a weak D call TRBD1 (5 bases). The V and J ends lost 4 bases and 3 bases respectively, with 10 bases between them. This CDR3 is built from 14 residues. Germline V gene sequence: CDR1 MNHEY, CDR2 SVGAGI. The CDR3 nucleotides read TGTGCCAGCAGTTTCAGGGTTGGTGGAAACACCATATATTTT. Amino acid sequence: CASSFRVGGNTIYF.

The chain recombines TRBV19 with TRBJ1-5; a possible D gene is TRBD1 (6 bases). The V gene lost 3 bases and the J gene lost 10 bases, with 22 bases spanning the gap. Germline V lookup: CDR1 LNHDA, CDR2 SQIVND (reference sequence). This CDR3 has 16 amino acids. The CDR3 loop reads CASSIGGRTVLFPQHF. Written as DNA, the CDR3 is TGTGCCAGTAGTATCGGTGGTCGGACAGTATTGTTTCCCCAGCATTTT.

J is TRBJ1-2 and V is TRBV7-9; D possibly corresponds to TRBD1 (5 bases). Trimming removed 1 base from V and 6 bases from J, with 9 bases in between. Per germline, CDR1 SEHNR and CDR2 FQNEAQ (reference sequence). This CDR3 region has 13 residues. The CDR3: CASSLGQNHGYTF. CDR3 sequence (DNA): TGTGCCAGCAGCTTAGGACAGAACCATGGCTACACCTTC. The complete variable domain, with remaining parts taken from reference TRBV7-9 and TRBJ1-2, reads DTGVSQNPRHKITKRGQNVTFRCDPISEHNRLYWYRQTLGQGPEFLTYFQNEAQLEKSRLLSDRFSAERPKGSFSTLEIQRTEQGDSAMYLCASSLGQNHGYTFGSGTRLTVV.

The gene calls are TRBV2 and TRBJ2-5; weak D call: TRBD1 (5 bases). Germline CDR1 reads SNHLY; CDR2 reads FYNNEI. The CDR3 length is 14 residues. V was clipped by 4 bases and J by 1 base, with 10 bases between them. Here the CDR3 reads CASSARTGQETQYF. In nucleotides, the CDR3 is TGTGCCAGCAGTGCGAGAACAGGCCAAGAGACCCAGTACTTC.

The rearrangement links TRBV11-2 to TRBJ1-1, with D perhaps TRBD1 (5 bases). The germline V gene encodes CDR1 SGHAT and CDR2 FQNNGV. Between the trimmed V and J ends, which lost 1 base and 11 bases, there was a span of 17 bases. The CDR3 spans 14 residues. The CDR3 protein is CASSLGRGSRDAFF. The CDR3 DNA reads as TGTGCCAGCAGCTTAGGGCGGGGATCTAGGGACGCTTTCTTT.

The chain has TRBV30 and TRBJ2-7; TRBD1 matches 7 bases. Germline CDR1 is GTSNPN and CDR2 is SVGIG (reference sequence). Unmatched junction bases numbered 4, after V lost 8 bases and J lost 0 bases. The CDR3 spans 12 residues. CDR3 DNA sequence: TGTGCCGGCGACAGGGACTCCTACGAGCAGTACTTC. This translates into CAGDRDSYEQYF.

This chain uses TRBV6-5 with TRBJ2-3; TRBD1 matches 8 bases. This CDR3 is 14 amino acids long. CDR1 and CDR2 from the germline V gene are MNHEY and SVGAGI. The trim removed 6 bases at V and 6 bases at J, leaving 8 bases unmatched. In nucleotides, the CDR3 is TGTGCCAGCAGCCGAGACAGGGGCGGGGATACGCAGTATTTT. Its translation: CASSRDRGGDTQYF.

This clone was detected a few times. The rearrangement links TRBV5-1 to TRBJ1-2, with D unclear. Looked up from germline, CDR1 is SGHRS and CDR2 is YFSETQ. V gave up 5 bases and J gave up 0 bases, with 8 bases separating them. There are 13 residues in the CDR3. The CDR3 nucleotides read TGCGCCAGCAGTATCGGGGCTAACTATGGCTACACCTTC. As protein: CASSIGANYGYTF. Drawing the rest from reference TRBV5-1 and TRBJ1-2, the complete variable domain is KAGVTQTPRYLIKTRGQQVTLSCSPISGHRSVSWYQQTPGQGLQFLFEYFSETQRNKGNFPGRFSGRQFSNSRSEMNVSTLELGDSALYLCASSIGANYGYTFGSGTRLTVV.

This rearrangement joins TRBV10-3 to TRBJ1-2, with TRBD1 matching over 7 bases. With 4 bases clipped from V and 5 bases from J, the junction kept 16 bases outside the gene matches. The germline CDR1 and CDR2 sequences are ENHRY and SYGVKD. CDR3 length equals 17 residues. This CDR3 reads CAISVSSPQGLVYGYTF. The CDR3 nucleotides are TGTGCCATCAGTGTATCGTCCCCACAGGGGCTCGTATATGGCTACACCTTC.

This chain joins TRBV4-2 and TRBJ1-5, with TRBD1 matching over 7 bases. CDR1 is LGHNA and CDR2 is YNFKEQ in the germline V gene. The CDR3 spans 14 residues. Losses at the gene ends were 3 bases for V and 7 bases for J; bases not matched to a gene: 6. In nucleotides, the CDR3 is TGTGCCAGCAGCCACCGGGACAGCGGCCAGCCCCAGCATTTT. Translated, it gives CASSHRDSGQPQHF.

The CDR3: CASSLLLAGGPKQETQYF. CDR3 DNA sequence: TGTGCCAGCAGTTTACTCCTAGCGGGGGGGCCGAAGCAAGAGACCCAGTACTTC. The chain is built from TRBV27 and TRBJ2-5; the match to TRBD2 covers 12 bases. This CDR3 has 18 residues. V dropped 2 bases and J dropped 2; count of bases not matched to a gene: 9. The germline V gene has CDR1 MNHEY and CDR2 SMNVEV (reference sequence).

DNA of the CDR3: TGTGCCAGCAGCCCAGACAGGGGAACTTCACCCCTCCACTTT. Amino acids: CASSPDRGTSPLHF. The rearrangement links TRBV9 to TRBJ1-6; TRBD1 agrees at 8 bases. Germline CDR1 reads SGDLS; CDR2 reads YYNGEE. This CDR3 has 14 residues. Losses at the gene ends were 4 bases for V and 9 bases for J; bases not matched to a gene: 6.

The chain recombines TRBV24-1 with TRBJ2-2; 9 bases fit TRBD1. V shed 9 bases, J shed 6 bases, and the junction held 7 bases outside the gene matches. This CDR3 has 14 amino acids. Germline CDR1 reads KGHDR; CDR2 reads SFDVKD. CDR3 residues: CATGGTGRSGELFF. CDR3 nucleotides: TGTGCCACCGGGGGGACAGGGAGGTCCGGGGAGCTGTTTTTT.

This sequence joins TRBV5-1 and TRBJ2-1, with TRBD2 matching over 11 bases. Germline assignment: CDR1 SGHRS and CDR2 YFSETQ. The CDR3 is made up of 17 amino acids. The J segment lost 5 bases and the V segment lost 0 bases, leaving 7 bases of the junction unmatched. CDR3 nucleotides: TGCGCCAGCAGCTTGGCCGGAGGACTAGCGGGCAACAATGAGCAGTTCTTC. Translation: CASSLAGGLAGNNEQFF.

V gene TRBV3-1 (or the pseudogene TRBV3-2) combines with J gene TRBJ2-3, with no clear D. CDR1 is LGHDT and CDR2 is YNNKEL in the germline V gene (reference sequence). The ends were cut back, 0 bases at V and 6 bases at J, with 4 bases in the middle. The CDR3 is 12 residues long. The CDR3 reads CASSQDPDTQYF. In DNA form, the CDR3 reads TGTGCCAGCAGCCAAGACCCGGATACGCAGTATTTT.

J is TRBJ2-7 and V is TRBV7-2, with TRBD2 matching 11 bases. Germline V gene data show CDR1 as SGHTA and CDR2 as FQGNSA. CDR3 length: 14 residues. V lost 3 bases and J lost 4; bases outside the gene matches: 2. This CDR3 is CASSLTSGVYEQYF. In nucleotides, the CDR3 is TGTGCCAGCAGCTTGACTAGCGGGGTGTACGAGCAGTACTTC.

CDR3 sequence (DNA): TGTGCCACCAGTGATCGGAACAGTAGGAGCACAGATACGCAGTATTTT. Amino acid sequence: CATSDRNSRSTDTQYF. The V and J genes are TRBV24-1 and TRBJ2-3; D is ambiguous. CDR1 and CDR2 (germline): KGHDR, SFDVKD. This CDR3 comprises 16 residues. Trimming left V 3 bases short and J 0 bases short, with 12 bases between.

The chain couples TRBV6-5 to TRBJ1-1; 7 bases line up with TRBD1. Germline values: CDR1 MNHEY, CDR2 SVGAGI. The CDR3 spans 13 residues. Trimming took 7 bases from V and 0 from J; bases not matched to a gene: 2. The CDR3 DNA reads as TGTGCCAGCACGACAGGGCTGAACACTGAAGCTTTCTTT. Protein sequence: CASTTGLNTEAFF.

V and J are TRBV5-1 and TRBJ2-7; D gene uncertain. Trimming shortened V by 3 bases and J by 2 bases, and 12 bases separated the two germline ends. This CDR3 region has 14 residues. Germline CDR1 is SGHRS and CDR2 is YFSETQ. In nucleotides, the CDR3 is TGCGCCAGCAGCTCCGGGTCACCAACCTACGAGCAGTACTTC. The encoded protein is CASSSGSPTYEQYF. The full variable domain, with the rest looked up from reference TRBV5-1 and TRBJ2-7, is KAGVTQTPRYLIKTRGQQVTLSCSPISGHRSVSWYQQTPGQGLQFLFEYFSETQRNKGNFPGRFSGRQFSNSRSEMNVSTLELGDSALYLCASSSGSPTYEQYFGPGTRLTVT.

The chain is built from TRBV9 and TRBJ1-4; D not resolved. The length of the CDR3 is 15 residues. The V gene's germline CDR1 is SGDLS and CDR2 YYNGEE. V shed 5 bases and J shed 3 bases, with 14 bases lying between them. The CDR3 protein is CASSRSLEANEKLFF. The DNA for the CDR3 is TGTGCCAGCAGTCGCTCGCTTGAGGCTAATGAAAAACTGTTTTTT.

The gene calls are TRBV18 and TRBJ2-4, with TRBD1 as a possible D gene (5 bases). CDR1 is KGHSH and CDR2 is LQKENI in the germline V gene. The germline V and J ends were trimmed by 6 bases and 5 bases, with 11 bases remaining between them. CDR3 length equals 13 residues. CDR3 DNA: TGTGCCAGCTCCCCCACCAGGGAAAACATTCAGTACTTC. Its translation is CASSPTRENIQYF.

The chain employs TRBV6-5 and TRBJ1-4; D is unclear. The V end lost 8 bases, the J end lost 8 bases, and 15 bases lay between the germline ends. This CDR3 is 13 amino acids long. Looked up from germline, CDR1 is MNHEY and CDR2 is SVGAGI. The CDR3 protein is CASGSLIGEKLFF. The DNA of the CDR3 is TGTGCCAGCGGAAGCCTGATCGGGGAAAAACTGTTTTTT.